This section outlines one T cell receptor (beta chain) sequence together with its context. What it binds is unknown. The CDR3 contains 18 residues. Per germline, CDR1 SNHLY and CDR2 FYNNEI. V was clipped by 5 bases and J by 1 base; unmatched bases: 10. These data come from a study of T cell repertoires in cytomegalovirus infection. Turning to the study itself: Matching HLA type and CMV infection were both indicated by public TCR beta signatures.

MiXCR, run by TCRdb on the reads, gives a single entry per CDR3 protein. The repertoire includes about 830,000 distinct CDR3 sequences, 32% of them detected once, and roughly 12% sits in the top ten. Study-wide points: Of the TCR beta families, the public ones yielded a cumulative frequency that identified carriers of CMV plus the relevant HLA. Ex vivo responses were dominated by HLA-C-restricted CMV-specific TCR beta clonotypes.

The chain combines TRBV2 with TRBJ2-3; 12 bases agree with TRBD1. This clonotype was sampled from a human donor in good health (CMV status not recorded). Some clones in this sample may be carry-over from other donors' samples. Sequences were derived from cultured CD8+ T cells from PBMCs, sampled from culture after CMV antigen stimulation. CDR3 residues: CASSSGTGGLEGTDTQYF. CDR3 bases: TGTGCCAGCAGTTCCGGGACAGGGGGCCTTGAGGGCACAGATACGCAGTATTTT.